This T cell receptor beta chain came from a study of shared clonotypes between healthy human individuals. Study background: The donor group consisted of a couple of women and a few men, aged 18 to 49. CD8 memory received one plate per donor, CD8 naive two, CD4 memory three and CD4 naive three.

In regard to this clone: In the same sample, other DNA sequences code for this CDR3.

The CDR3 totals 14 residues. Trimming shortened V by 0 bases and J by 1 base, and 9 bases separated the two germline ends. Germline V CDR1 and CDR2: GTSNPN, SVGIG (reference sequence). Cells designated naive CD8 were CD45RO-negative and were positively selected for CCR7, with terminally differentiated effector memory CD45RA+ cells excluded. Assay used: immunoSEQ multiplex PCR; TCRdb lists only in-frame clones, some missing. The repertoire holds over 2 million clones, with about 95% as singletons. Sequences were obtained from naive CD8+ T cells sorted from blood. This sequence joins TRBV30 and TRBJ1-1; D unresolved. This sequence was found in a man aged 18 to 30 in good health. The CDR3 protein is CAWSVGQANTEAFF. In nucleotides, the CDR3 is TGTGCCTGGAGTGTTGGGCAGGCGAACACTGAAGCTTTCTTT.